This TCR beta chain is drawn from a study of identical twins. Study-wide points: Among out-of-frame alpha sequences shared by twins, low generation probability occurred in excess. Cross-sectional statistics underpinned the conclusions; the same donors were not followed. Whereas memory repertoires showed no such difference, abundant cord blood beta clonotypes carried fewer insertions.

Germline V gives CDR1 KGHSH, CDR2 LQKENI. V shed 2 bases and J 0 bases; nucleotides not matched to a gene: 5. CDR3 length: 16 amino acids. A single record per CDR3 protein comes from TCRdb applying MiXCR to the 5' RACE reads. Of around 250,000 distinct CDR3 sequences detected, roughly 13% appear once; the ten largest clones hold approximately 4%. Points on this clonotype: Its specificity is not known.

This sample was also put to use in a study of yellow fever vaccine responses in identical twins. That work contributes: Twins showed a vaccine T cell response that reportedly seemed partly convergent, partly personalized.

This sequence was found in a young woman in good health. The rearrangement links TRBV18 to TRBJ2-7; 9 bases fit TRBD1. The sequenced sample was memory (CD45RO+) T cells sorted from blood. The CDR3 DNA follows: TGTGCCAGCTCACCAGGGACAGGGACCATCTCCTACGAGCAGTACTTC. Amino acid sequence: CASSPGTGTISYEQYF. Filled out from reference TRBV18 and TRBJ2-7, the complete variable domain reads NAGVMQNPRHLVRRRGQEARLRCSPMKGHSHVYWYRQLPEEGLKFMVYLQKENIIDESGMPKERFSAEFPKEGPSILRIQQVVRGDSAAYFCASSPGTGTISYEQYFGPGTRLTVT.